A selection of T cell receptor beta chains follows, all from one sample in a study of blood T cells in healthy people across ages. TCRdb used MiXCR to reprocess the 5' RACE reads, holding one entry per CDR3 protein. The sample records hundreds of thousands of distinct CDR3 sequences, 49% being singletons. Sequences were obtained from blood. Receptors originate from a woman in her sixties in good health. Each CDR3 is given with its conserved first and last residue.

>15|TRBV20-1|TRBJ2-1
CSARPGGKIAGEQFF
>16|TRBV5-6|TRBJ2-1
CASSLAGRELYNEQFF
>15|TRBV7-2|TRBJ2-5
CTSSLDYWAQETQYF
>15|TRBV28|NA
CASSLLAGVYNEQYF
>14|TRBV28|TRBJ1-4
CASSSTEGGEKLFF
>15|TRBV29-1|TRBJ2-1
CSVGGREGLVDEQFF
>18|TRBV11-2|TRBJ2-1
CASSLVEQLGTVRNEQFF
>15|TRBV29-1|TRBJ2-3
CSVEKTGLGTDTQYF
>12|TRBV10-3|TRBJ2-7
CAVSGDHYEQYF
>13|TRBV12-3/TRBV12-4|TRBJ1-6
CASSFGMNSPLHF
>14|TRBV9|NA
CASSVESSLLEQYF
>15|TRBV5-8|NA
CAGSLDAAGNYEQYF
>14|TRBV6-2/TRBV6-3|TRBJ1-2
CASSHRAHGNGYTF
>15|TRBV4-2|TRBJ2-2
CASSRQTSGTGELFF
>16|TRBV9|TRBJ2-3
CASSVATGGFTDTQYF
>15|TRBV28|TRBJ2-3
CASSLYGQGMDTQYF
>12|TRBV6-5|TRBJ2-7
CASSYTGVEQYF
>13|TRBV4-1|TRBJ2-1
CASSRRESGEQFF
>16|TRBV3-1|TRBJ2-3
CASSQDTAGPINTQYF
>16|TRBV7-2|TRBJ2-5
CASSRAGARTKETQYF
>15|TRBV2|TRBJ2-1
CASVPGTSGINEQFF
>15|TRBV4-3|NA
CASSQESSGRVEQYF
>15|TRBV2|TRBJ2-1
CASRSAGPSYNEQFF
>17|TRBV20-1|TRBJ1-6
CSASVQGPSSYNSPLHF
>16|TRBV28|TRBJ2-3
CASSSLEVTSTDTQYF
>13|TRBV9|TRBJ1-2
CASSVEPNYGYTF
>15|TRBV7-9|TRBJ2-3
CASSLRGRDIDTQYF
>15|TRBV28|TRBJ1-3
CASRSPPGAGNTIYF
>14|TRBV25-1|TRBJ2-3
CASSSWTSPDTQYF
>16|TRBV9|TRBJ2-6
CASSVAQVSGANVLTF
>13|TRBV6-2/TRBV6-3|TRBJ1-5
CASSYTTAQPQHF
>16|TRBV7-9|TRBJ2-3
CASTDSPGTSTDTQYF
>16|TRBV28|NA
CASSIPSRQGGYEQYF
>13|TRBV7-9|TRBJ2-1
CASSLEAIDEQFF
>17|TRBV21-1|TRBJ2-2
CASSKEAGATNTGELFF
>17|TRBV28|TRBJ2-3
CASSDVGLAGPTDTQYF
>14|TRBV20-1|TRBJ1-6
CSATEGSYNSPLHF
>13|TRBV29-1|TRBJ2-7
CSVVRAGAYEQYF
>17|TRBV18|TRBJ2-1
CASSPMDPGASYNEQFF
>15|TRBV5-6|TRBJ1-1
CASSQLGQLNTEAFF
>14|TRBV6-2/TRBV6-3|TRBJ2-3
CASSYVQRGHTQYF
>14|TRBV5-1|TRBJ2-5
CASSIGTEGLEQYF
>13|TRBV29-1|NA
CSVSQGPYNEQYF
>15|TRBV20-1|NA
CSARADRGEGYEQYF
>15|TRBV5-1|TRBJ2-7
CASSISGQGPYEQYF
>17|TRBV12-3/TRBV12-4|TRBJ2-1
CASTITLAAAGVNEQFF
>14|TRBV7-2|TRBJ2-7
CASSGQGKSYEQYF
>14|TRBV19|TRBJ1-5
CASMWTYSNQPQHF
>14|TRBV10-3|TRBJ2-7
CAITPGTERYEQYF
>19|TRBV20-1|TRBJ2-3
CSARDPLAGGLPRGHTQYF
>13|TRBV29-1|TRBJ2-1
CSTGQSSYNEQFF
>15|TRBV4-1|TRBJ2-5
CASSLRDRGRETQYF
>15|TRBV12-5|TRBJ2-3
CASAPAGIGTDTQYF
>14|TRBV20-1|TRBJ2-7
CSAKTSGSVYEQYF